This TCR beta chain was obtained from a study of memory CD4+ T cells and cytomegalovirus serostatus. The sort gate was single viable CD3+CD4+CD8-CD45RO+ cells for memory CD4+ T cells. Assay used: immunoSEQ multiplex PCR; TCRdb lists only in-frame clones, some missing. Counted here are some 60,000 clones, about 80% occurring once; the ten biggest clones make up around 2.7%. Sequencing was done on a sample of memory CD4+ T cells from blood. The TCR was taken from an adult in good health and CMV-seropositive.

The CDR3 spells CASSSPGRNTQYF. CDR3 sequence (DNA): TGTGCCAGCAGCTCCCCAGGGAGAAATACGCAGTATTTT. The V call is TRBV5-8, the J call TRBJ2-3, with D tentatively TRBD1 or TRBD2 (5 bases each). This CDR3 comprises 13 residues. V was shortened by 3 bases and J by 7 bases, with 12 bases between the two germline ends. Germline CDR1 reads SGHTS; CDR2 reads YDEGEE.